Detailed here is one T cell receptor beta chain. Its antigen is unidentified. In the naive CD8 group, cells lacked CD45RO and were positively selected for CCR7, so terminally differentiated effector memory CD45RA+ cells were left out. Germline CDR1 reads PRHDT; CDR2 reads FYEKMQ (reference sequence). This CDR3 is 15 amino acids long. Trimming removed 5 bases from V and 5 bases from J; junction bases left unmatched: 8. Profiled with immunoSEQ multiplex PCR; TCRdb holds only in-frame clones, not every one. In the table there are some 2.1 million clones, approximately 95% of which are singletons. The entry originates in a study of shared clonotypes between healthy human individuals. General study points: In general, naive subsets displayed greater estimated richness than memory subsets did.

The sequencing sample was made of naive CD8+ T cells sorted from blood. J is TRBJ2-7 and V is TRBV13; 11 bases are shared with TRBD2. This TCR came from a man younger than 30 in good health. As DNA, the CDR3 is TGTGCCAGCAGCCGCACTAGCGGGAGTAGAGACGAGCAGTACTTC. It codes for CASSRTSGSRDEQYF.